A few counts support the clone carrying this TCR beta chain. The sample is drawn from a study of regulatory and conventional T cells in RAG deficiency. The sorted conventional CD4+ T cells were CD25-low and CD127-high, with genomic DNA sequenced. The V end was cut by 0 bases, the J end by 5 bases, with 14 bases between. Germline V gene data show CDR1 as SNHLY and CDR2 as FYNNEI. CDR3 length equals 15 residues. Clones were read by immunoSEQ multiplex PCR, and TCRdb kept only the in-frame ones, dropping some. The sample yields 8,000 to 10,000 clones, about 93% seen once. Sequenced input: CD4+ effector T cells sorted from blood. This clonotype originated in a human donor with RAG deficiency presenting as severe combined immunodeficiency. This chain uses TRBV2 with TRBJ2-7; D is uncertain. The CDR3 sequence is CASSEAAQRVHEQYF. In nucleotides, the CDR3 is TGTGCCAGCAGTGAAGCGGCTCAGCGCGTTCACGAGCAGTACTTC.